The rows below give T cell receptor beta chains drawn from one sample of a study of blood T cell repertoires in COVID-19. Some clones are missing from TCRdb's copy, which holds only in-frame ones; the method was immunoSEQ multiplex PCR. In the table there are 63,000 or so clones, roughly 81% of which are singletons. Sequenced sample: peripheral blood. These receptors originate from a human donor in a cohort sampled during active COVID-19. Both conserved end residues are part of each CDR3. A D gene is named only where the DNA matches it firmly. Size values are once, few and many counts, or a class for expanded clones, and some rows have none.

>TRBJ2-1|.|10|TRBV7-9|.
CASSSVWPFF
TGTGCCAGCAGTTCCGTCTGGCCGTTCTTC
>TRBJ2-3|.|18|TRBV7-6|.
CASSPTQGPGVGTDTQYF
TGTGCCAGCAGCCCCACCCAAGGGCCCGGGGTGGGCACAGATACGCAGTATTTT
>TRBJ1-2|.|14|TRBV2|.
CASSETDRNYGYTF
TGTGCCAGCAGTGAGACAGACAGGAACTATGGCTACACCTTC
>TRBJ1-2|.|14|TRBV24-1|TRBD1
CATSDGTGHYGYTF
TGTGCCACCAGTGATGGGACAGGGCACTATGGCTACACCTTC
>TRBJ2-5|.|14|TRBV27|.
CASSIGQTPETQYF
TGTGCCAGCAGTATTGGACAGACGCCAGAGACCCAGTACTTC
>TRBJ2-2|.|14|TRBV24-1|.
CATSVGGGTGELFF
TGTGCCACCAGTGTTGGGGGAGGCACCGGGGAGCTGTTTTTT
>TRBJ1-5|few|14|TRBV30|.
CAWSGRGAGQPQHF
TGTGCCTGGAGTGGCCGGGGGGCCGGTCAGCCCCAGCATTTT
>TRBJ2-1|.|13|TRBV5-1|TRBD1
CASSVTGSNEQFF
TGCGCCAGCAGCGTGACAGGGAGCAATGAGCAGTTCTTC
>TRBJ2-7|.|15|TRBV9|TRBD1
CASSVTGTALYEQYF
TGTGCCAGCAGCGTCACCGGGACAGCTTTATACGAGCAGTACTTC
>TRBJ1-2|.|14|TRBV19|.
CASSRVTDTYGYTF
TGTGCCAGTAGTAGAGTGACAGATACTTATGGCTACACCTTC
>TRBJ2-3|.|16|TRBV7-4|.
CASSLGVRLRRDTQYF
TGTGCCAGCAGCTTAGGAGTTAGACTGCGACGGGATACGCAGTATTTT
>TRBJ1-1|.|15|TRBV4-2|TRBD1
CASSQGGQGNTEAFF
TGTGCCAGCAGCCAAGGGGGACAGGGGAACACTGAAGCTTTCTTT
>TRBJ1-1|.|12|TRBV28|.
CASSSGRTEAFF
TGTGCCAGCAGTTCAGGGCGTACTGAAGCTTTCTTT
>TRBJ2-6|once|18|TRBV7-2|.
CASSLALGTPSGANVLTF
TGTGCCAGCAGCTTAGCGCTAGGGACTCCTTCTGGGGCCAACGTCCTGACTTTC
>TRBJ1-5|.|18|TRBV28|TRBD1
CASSNIKQGRFIDQPQHF
TGTGCCAGCAGCAACATCAAACAGGGGCGGTTTATCGATCAGCCCCAGCATTTT
>TRBJ2-7|once|15|TRBV7-9|.
CASSLGRRDGEKQYF
TGTGCCAGCAGCTTAGGGAGGAGAGATGGGGAAAAGCAGTACTTC
>TRBJ1-1|few|16|TRBV9|.
CASSVIREWMNTEAFF
TGTGCCAGCAGCGTAATAAGGGAGTGGATGAACACTGAAGCTTTCTTT
>TRBJ2-5|once|15|TRBV11-1|TRBD1
CASSFGQGIEETQYF
TGTGCCAGCAGTTTCGGACAGGGTATCGAAGAGACCCAGTACTTC
>TRBJ1-1|.|16|TRBV19|TRBD1
CASSPRDRAMNTEAFF
TGTGCCAGTAGTCCCCGGGACAGGGCTATGAACACTGAAGCTTTCTTT
>TRBJ1-1|few|12|TRBV29-1|.
CSIQQGNTEAFF
TGCAGCATACAACAGGGAAACACTGAAGCTTTCTTT
>TRBJ1-5|.|15|TRBV2|TRBD1
CASSEAFGQGGTQHF
TGTGCCAGCAGTGAAGCCTTCGGACAGGGAGGCACCCAGCATTTT
>TRBJ2-1|.|15|TRBV7-9|.
CASSLAGTGRVEQFF
TGTGCCAGCAGCTTAGCGGGAACAGGGAGGGTGGAGCAGTTCTTC
>TRBJ2-7|.|14|TRBV28|TRBD1
CASSLLDRGLEQYF
TGTGCCAGCAGTTTGTTGGACAGGGGGCTCGAGCAGTACTTC
>TRBJ2-2|.|15|TRBV19|.
CASSKSPSVTGELFF
TGTGCCAGTAGTAAGTCCCCAAGCGTCACCGGGGAGCTGTTTTTT
>TRBJ2-7|.|13|TRBV6-5|TRBD2
CASKTSGSGEQYF
TGTGCCAGCAAGACTAGCGGGAGCGGCGAGCAGTACTTC
>TRBJ2-1|once|13|TRBV3-1/TRBV3-2|.
CASSQTIAPAQFF
TGTGCCAGCAGCCAGACCATAGCTCCCGCGCAGTTCTTC
>TRBJ1-2|.|16|TRBV4-1|.
CASSPYPTGIGYGYTF
TGCGCCAGCAGCCCCTACCCCACAGGAATTGGCTATGGCTACACCTTC
>TRBJ1-5|.|14|TRBV27|.
CASSSYGGGQPQHF
TGTGCCAGCAGTTCCTATGGGGGAGGCCAGCCCCAGCATTTT
>TRBJ2-1|.|14|TRBV19|TRBD2
CASSIGLAKNEQFF
TGTGCCAGTAGTATTGGACTAGCGAAGAATGAGCAGTTCTTC